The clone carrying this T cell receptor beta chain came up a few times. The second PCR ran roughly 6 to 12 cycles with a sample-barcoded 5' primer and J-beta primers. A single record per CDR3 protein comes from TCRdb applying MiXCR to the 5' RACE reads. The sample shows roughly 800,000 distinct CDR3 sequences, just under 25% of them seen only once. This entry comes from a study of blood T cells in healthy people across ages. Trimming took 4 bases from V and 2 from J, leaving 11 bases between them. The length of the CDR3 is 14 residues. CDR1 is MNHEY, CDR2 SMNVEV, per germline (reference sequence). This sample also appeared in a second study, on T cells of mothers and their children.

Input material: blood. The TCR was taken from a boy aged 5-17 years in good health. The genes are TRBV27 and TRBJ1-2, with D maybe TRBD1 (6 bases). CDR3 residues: CASSSSDRNYGYTF. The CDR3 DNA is TGTGCCAGCAGTTCCTCGGACAGAAACTATGGCTACACCTTC.